This TCR beta chain was retrieved from a study of blood T cell repertoires in COVID-19 (dated by TCRdb to about 2020). Describing the broader study: Samples from collaborators originated in the United States, Italy and Spain and spanned both the acute and convalescent phases of COVID-19. The prospective study material was composed of cDNA or gDNA derived from T cells, B-cell-depleted T cells, or PBMCs. The dataset comprised deeply sampled blood TCRbeta repertoires from subjects exposed to, actively infected with, or recovered from COVID-19. The repertoires were released in a freely available public database meant as a resource for research on the immune response to SARS-CoV-2. The samples were drawn from two sources: the first 160 participants of the ongoing ImmuneRACE study, and 1,000 to 1,500 subjects contributed by 6 global collaborators. The sample metadata nearly always contained a de-identified subject ID, COVID-19 status, age in years and sex. HLA class I and class II types, where available, came from metadata supplied by the sample provider rather than from assay-based typing. What the research found in general, with its limitations: The quantity of clinical and demographic metadata differed by source and by participant and was supplied without curation.

Regarding this clone: This clone's antigen is unknown. Base qualities were left out, and no much larger clone turns up one base away.

The immunoSEQ Assay, a bias-controlled multiplex PCR, was used to amplify TCRbeta CDR3 regions from genomic DNA. As for how the authors treated the data: Within the assay, amplification of reference gene primers was used to estimate how many nucleated cells each sample contained. To quantify the absolute abundance of each unique TCRbeta CDR3 rearrangement, sequence reads were collapsed and filtered. For each sample, productive Simpson clonality was calculated as the square root of Simpson's diversity index over productive rearrangements. TCRdb took over this immuneACCESS table, retaining in-frame rearrangements with V and J assigned. Such tables are incomplete; in checked studies, under half of the missing clones stem from an unresolved V gene, and the remainder is unexplained. That table supplies the V and J calls and clone size; D and trimming were determined from the DNA. Here the sample has 250,000 to 350,000 clones; around 89% occur a single time. In total, the top ten clones hold approximately 2.5% of the sample.

Participants in the prospective study were enrolled through a virtual design, were aged roughly 18 to 100 years, and lived in under 25 United States geographic areas. Cohort assignment in the prospective study relied on participant-reported clinical history from a screening survey and a study questionnaire. Recovered participants in ImmuneRACE Cohort 3 were defined as having two consecutive negative NP/OP PCR tests, clearance from a healthcare professional, or resolution of symptoms. Mobile phlebotomists in the prospective study collected whole blood, serum and a nasopharyngeal or oropharyngeal swab from every participant. Prospective study participants could optionally give additional blood draws and questionnaires over a roughly 2-month period. Before DNA extraction, prospective study blood samples were shipped either frozen or at room temperature. Trimming costs V 0 bases and J 4 bases, and their ends lie 14 bases apart. The CDR3 contains 16 residues, cysteine and phenylalanine counted. Only the CDR3 portion is preserved as DNA: 48 bases, with reading frame beginning at the first base. The germline V gene (reference sequence) specifies LNHNV as CDR1 and YYDKDF as CDR2.

The chain is assembled from TRBV15 and TRBJ2-3; the D gene is not confidently resolved. The receptor comes from a woman between 18 and 30 years old who had recovered from COVID-19. The sample taken for sequencing was PBMCs or T cells enriched from blood (not recorded which). The DNA sequence is TGTGCCACCAGCAGAGATCAGGTGCTCACCCCAGATACGCAGTATTTT. It codes for CATSRDQVLTPDTQYF.